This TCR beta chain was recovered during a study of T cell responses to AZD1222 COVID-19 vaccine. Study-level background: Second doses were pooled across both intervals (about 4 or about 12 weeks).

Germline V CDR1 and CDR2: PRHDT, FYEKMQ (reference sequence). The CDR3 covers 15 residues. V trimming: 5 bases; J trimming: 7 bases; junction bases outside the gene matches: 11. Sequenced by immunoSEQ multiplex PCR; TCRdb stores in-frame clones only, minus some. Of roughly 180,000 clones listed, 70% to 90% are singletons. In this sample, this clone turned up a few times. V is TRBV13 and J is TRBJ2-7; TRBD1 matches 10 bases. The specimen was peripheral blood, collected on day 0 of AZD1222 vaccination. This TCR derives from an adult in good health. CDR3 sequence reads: CASSAPGQGRREQYF. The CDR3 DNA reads TGTGCCAGCAGCGCCCCGGGACAGGGGCGGAGGGAGCAGTACTTC.